Listed below are T cell receptor beta chains from one sample, sequenced in a study of blood T cells in healthy people across ages. In TCRdb, the 5' RACE reads were re-called with MiXCR into one record per CDR3 protein. The sample has some 710,000 distinct CDR3 sequences, 22% seen once; the top ten hold roughly 22%. Input material: blood. These receptors all come from a man between 65 and 79 years old in good health. CDR3s include the opening cysteine and the closing phenylalanine or tryptophan. D genes are given only for firm matches.

d_gene,j_gene,v_gene,CDR3aa
-,TRBJ2-3,TRBV5-1,CASSLQVEDTQYF
-,TRBJ1-5,TRBV29-1,CSASDSYSNQPQHF
-,TRBJ2-2,TRBV15,CATSNFKAGAGELFF
-,TRBJ1-3,TRBV4-3,CASSQEGGSGNTIYF
TRBD1,TRBJ2-1,TRBV7-9,CASSLGQGPVNEQFF
-,TRBJ1-1,TRBV7-2,CASSTSGTSNTEAFF
TRBD2,TRBJ2-1,TRBV10-3,CAISGSLIAGVGNEQFF
TRBD2,TRBJ2-3,TRBV5-1,CASAPTGGSTDTQYF
-,TRBJ1-3,TRBV12-3/TRBV12-4,CASSLPGQGGNTIYF
-,-,TRBV28,CASSLPPVYEQYF
-,TRBJ2-2,TRBV6-5,CASSYSVPVNTGELFF
-,TRBJ1-3,TRBV7-9,CASSLYSSSGNTIYF
-,TRBJ1-2,TRBV9,CASSGRLPGYTF
TRBD2,TRBJ2-1,TRBV6-2/TRBV6-3,CASSYRGLAGYNEQFF